The sequence of this TCR beta chain was determined in a study of T cell responses to AZD1222 COVID-19 vaccine. General study points: Spike-specific TCR depth and breadth grew after two AZD1222 doses. The donor group comprised mostly white British people and more females; the analysis possibly underestimated clonal diversity. Only five or six AZD1222 recipients were seropositive at baseline.

CDR1 is LNHDA and CDR2 is SQIVND in the germline V gene (reference sequence). This CDR3 has 13 amino acids. The V end was cut by 7 bases, the J end by 4 bases, with 13 bases between. Regarding this clone: The antigen remains unidentified.

Method: immunoSEQ multiplex PCR; TCRdb's copy keeps in-frame clones and lacks some. The table has about 180,000 clones, 90% to 95% seen once. The receptor comes from an adult who received the MenACWY meningococcal vaccine as a control. Sequencing used peripheral blood, obtained 28 days after the second dose of the MenACWY control vaccine. The chain uses TRBV19 and TRBJ1-2; tentatively, D is TRBD1 (5 bases). The CDR3 spells CASKGRAGYGYTF. CDR3 sequence (DNA): TGTGCCAGTAAAGGCAGGGCAGGCTATGGCTACACCTTC.